This T cell receptor (beta chain) derives from a study of beta chain features in type 1 diabetes. Turning to the study itself: Cell yields, gender and age were similar in healthy donors and patients. The study, taken as a whole, reports: Equally in patients and controls, PCR might preferentially amplify shorter templates.

Trimming stripped 5 bases from V and 4 bases from J, with 17 bases between. CDR3 size: 15 residues. Germline-derived CDR1 and CDR2 are SGHTA and FQGNSA. The authors reverse transcribed all of the isolated RNA, so sequencing captured expressed TCRB transcripts. About 3.57 million reads per sample were averaged for naive, central memory and regulatory samples. This table comes from immunoSEQ multiplex PCR, and its TCRdb copy is limited to in-frame clones, with some not included. The sample consists of around 150,000 clones, about 8.1% of them appearing once. On this clone itself: Its antigen is undetermined.

The source material was central memory CD4+ T cells from blood. V usage is TRBV7-2 and J usage is TRBJ1-1; a possible D gene is TRBD1 (6 bases). This TCR was recovered from a young man in good health. The CDR3 DNA sequence: TGTGCCAGCAGCCCCCAGGGGAGGGCGGGCACTGAAGCTTTCTTT. This gives the protein CASSPQGRAGTEAFF.